This T cell receptor beta chain comes out of a study of blood T cell repertoires in COVID-19. Looking at the study overall: The analysed material was cDNA or gDNA that came from T cells, B-cell-depleted T cells, or PBMCs.

This CDR3 has 15 amino acids. Germline V gene lookup returns CDR1 LGHNA and CDR2 YSLEER. V was shortened by 0 bases and J by 7 bases, with 13 bases between the two germline ends. TCRdb's table, derived via immunoSEQ multiplex PCR, lists solely in-frame clones and lacks some. The sample lists about 73,000 clones, roughly three quarters seen once, with over 2% in the top ten. Sequenced material: peripheral blood. The source is a man in his 70s with COVID-19, enrolled during active disease. The J gene is TRBJ2-4, the V gene TRBV4-3; D is ambiguous. The CDR3 DNA reads TGCGCCAGCAGCCAAGAATATACAAAAGTGAACATTCAGTACTTC. This encodes CASSQEYTKVNIQYF.